This passage covers 22 T cell receptor beta chains from one sample sequenced in a study of blood T cell repertoires in COVID-19. Data came from immunoSEQ multiplex PCR; TCRdb stores just in-frame clones and leaves some out. The sample includes more than 85,000 clones, roughly 87% of them seen just once. The sequenced sample consisted of peripheral blood. The receptors derive from a woman aged 45-60 years with COVID-19, enrolled during active disease.

The V and J genes are TRBV11-3 and TRBJ2-2; 11 bases fit TRBD1. The germline V gene has CDR1 SGHNT and CDR2 YENEEA. There are 16 residues in the CDR3. The J segment lost 7 bases and the V segment lost 4 bases, leaving 8 bases of the junction unmatched. The CDR3 bases are TGTGCCAGCAGCTCCCGGACAGGGGGCGCACACGGGGAGCTGTTTTTT. It is translated as CASSSRTGGAHGELFF. Full variable domain (outside the CDR3, taken from reference TRBV11-3 and TRBJ2-2): EAGVVQSPRYKIIEKKQPVAFWCNPISGHNTLYWYLQNLGQGPELLIRYENEEAVDDSQLPKDRFSAERLKGVDSTLKIQPAELGDSAVYLCASSSRTGGAHGELFFGEGSRLTVL.

The genes are TRBV5-1 and TRBJ1-6; 9 bases fit TRBD1. The V gene's germline CDR1 is SGHRS and CDR2 YFSETQ. The CDR3 contains 14 residues. The trim removed 0 bases at V and 10 bases at J, leaving 2 bases unmatched. The CDR3 coding sequence is TGCGCCAGCAGCTTGGGACAGGGGGAGTCACCCCTCCACTTT. Its protein product is CASSLGQGESPLHF. The full variable domain, rest sourced from reference TRBV5-1 and TRBJ1-6, is KAGVTQTPRYLIKTRGQQVTLSCSPISGHRSVSWYQQTPGQGLQFLFEYFSETQRNKGNFPGRFSGRQFSNSRSEMNVSTLELGDSALYLCASSLGQGESPLHFGNGTRLTVT.

The V call is TRBV27, the J call TRBJ1-3; D gene unclear. The germline V and J ends were trimmed by 5 bases and 0 bases, with 8 bases remaining between them. The CDR3 extends over 14 amino acids. The germline gives CDR1 MNHEY, CDR2 SMNVEV (reference sequence). This CDR3 reads CASSPYSSGNTIYF. In DNA, the CDR3 is TGTGCCAGCAGTCCCTATAGCTCTGGAAACACCATATATTTT.

V usage is TRBV6-1 and J usage is TRBJ2-3, with D possibly being TRBD1 (6 bases). The CDR3 covers 15 residues. Looked up from germline, CDR1 is MNHNS and CDR2 is SASEGT. V lost 1 base and J 5 bases, leaving 13 bases between the germline ends. The CDR3 sequence: CASSEDGTTIDTQYF. The CDR3 nucleotides are TGTGCCAGCAGTGAAGACGGGACAACAATAGATACGCAGTATTTT.

The chain couples TRBV7-2 to TRBJ2-1, with 8 positions matching TRBD2. Germline V CDR1 and CDR2: SGHTA, FQGNSA. V trimming: 7 bases; J trimming: 9 bases; junction bases outside the gene matches: 11. The CDR3 has 14 amino acids. The chain's CDR3 is CASNSGGGQGEQFF. In DNA, the CDR3 is TGTGCCAGCAACTCAGGCGGGGGGCAAGGTGAGCAGTTCTTC. Supplemented by reference TRBV7-2 and TRBJ2-1, the full variable domain reads GAGVSQSPSNKVTEKGKDVELRCDPISGHTALYWYRQSLGQGLEFLIYFQGNSAPDKSGLPSDRFSAERTGGSVSTLTIQRTQQEDSAVYLCASNSGGGQGEQFFGPGTRLTVL.

The table lists this clone with a count of one. The chain recombines TRBV14 with TRBJ2-3, with TRBD2 identical over 13 bases. CDR1 is SGHDN and CDR2 is FVKESK in the germline V gene. The CDR3 contains 20 residues. Losses at the gene ends were 0 bases for V and 3 bases for J; bases not matched to a gene: 12. CDR3 in amino acids: CASSQDLGTSGAGRTDTQYF. CDR3 nucleotide sequence: TGTGCCAGCAGCCAAGATCTTGGGACTAGCGGGGCCGGGAGGACAGATACGCAGTATTTT.

The count of this clone is one. The chain has TRBV5-1 and TRBJ1-5, with 9 bases matching TRBD1. Germline V gives CDR1 SGHRS, CDR2 YFSETQ. The CDR3 totals 15 residues. V dropped 0 bases and J dropped 5; count of bases not matched to a gene: 3. CDR3 region: CASSLGDREYQPQHF. CDR3 nucleotides: TGCGCCAGCAGCTTGGGGGACAGGGAGTATCAGCCCCAGCATTTT.

This sequence joins TRBV9 and TRBJ1-2; 7 bases are a match to TRBD1. This CDR3 spans 13 amino acids. The V gene's germline CDR1 is SGDLS and CDR2 YYNGEE. V shed 2 bases and J 2 bases; nucleotides not matched to a gene: 0. The CDR3, as DNA: TGTGCCAGCAGCGTGGGACAGAACTATGGCTACACCTTC. Its protein product is CASSVGQNYGYTF.

The chain is built from TRBV19 and TRBJ1-1; TRBD1 is a possible D gene (6 bases). The V end lost 8 bases, the J end lost 0 bases, and 16 bases lay between the germline ends. The CDR3 is 15 residues long. The germline CDR1 and CDR2 sequences are LNHDA and SQIVND (reference sequence). The CDR3 nucleotides are TGTGCCAGTGTTATACAGGGTGGAATGAACACTGAAGCTTTCTTT. Its translation is CASVIQGGMNTEAFF.

The V gene is TRBV19, the J gene TRBJ2-1, with TRBD2 identical over 7 bases. Losses at the gene ends were 5 bases for V and 1 base for J; bases not matched to a gene: 14. In germline, CDR1 is LNHDA, CDR2 SQIVND (reference sequence). This CDR3 comprises 18 residues. In DNA form, the CDR3 reads TGTGCCAGTAGTTCGACTCTGCGCGGGGGAACGTCCTACAATGAGCAGTTCTTC. Translated: CASSSTLRGGTSYNEQFF.

The rearrangement uses TRBV5-1 and TRBJ2-2; D might be TRBD1 (6 bases). Between the trimmed V and J ends, which lost 4 bases and 2 bases, there was a span of 9 bases. The germline V gene has CDR1 SGHRS and CDR2 YFSETQ. This CDR3 has 14 amino acids. CDR3 coding DNA: TGCGCCAGCAGCCTGGACAGTAACACCGGGGAGCTGTTTTTT. This codes for CASSLDSNTGELFF.

The J gene is TRBJ1-6, the V gene TRBV13; the match to TRBD1 covers 9 bases. Germline trimming cut 5 bases from V and 10 bases from J; bases unmatched to any gene: 15. This CDR3 contains 17 residues. CDR1 and CDR2 (germline): PRHDT, FYEKMQ (reference sequence). CDR3 protein: CASSLRGEGQGSSPLHF. DNA of the CDR3: TGTGCCAGCAGCCTAAGGGGAGAGGGACAGGGAAGCTCACCCCTCCACTTT.

The chain combines TRBV7-9 with TRBJ1-1; D unclear. V was cut by 8 bases and J by 3 bases, with 10 bases left in between. Germline lookup yields CDR1 SEHNR and CDR2 FQNEAQ (reference sequence). The CDR3 has 12 residues. CDR3 sequence: CASGRSDTEAFF. The CDR3 nucleotides read TGTGCCAGCGGTCGATCGGACACTGAAGCTTTCTTT.

Of note for this clone: Distinct nucleotide sequences in the sample also encode this CDR3. The V and J genes are TRBV6-5 and TRBJ1-1; D not resolved. V lost 2 bases and J 4 bases, leaving 8 bases between the germline ends. The CDR3 has 13 residues. Germline V gene lookup returns CDR1 MNHEY and CDR2 SVGAGI. CDR3 bases: TGTGCCAGCAGTTACGTTGCGGGCACTGAAGCTTTCTTT. It yields the protein CASSYVAGTEAFF.

The CDR3 loop is CASSYGGASGAQETQYF. The CDR3 DNA sequence: TGTGCCAGCAGTTACGGGGGAGCTAGCGGGGCCCAAGAGACCCAGTACTTC. V and J are TRBV6-2 or TRBV6-3 and TRBJ2-5, with 9 bases aligning to TRBD2. Germline V gene sequence: CDR1 MNHEY, CDR2 SVGEGT. With 2 bases clipped from V and 1 base from J, the junction kept 8 bases outside the gene matches. The CDR3 runs to 17 residues.

The chain uses TRBV10-3 and TRBJ1-3; D ambiguous. The CDR3 length is 12 residues. Germline assignment: CDR1 ENHRY and CDR2 SYGVKD. The V end lost 4 bases, the J end lost 4 bases, and 5 bases lay between the germline ends. The CDR3 DNA reads as TGTGCCATCAGTGGAGGGGGAAACACCATATATTTT. Amino acids: CAISGGGNTIYF.

V and J are TRBV5-1 and TRBJ2-2; D possibly corresponds to TRBD2 (5 bases). V was clipped by 5 bases and J by 4 bases, with 15 bases between them. CDR3 length: 15 amino acids. The V gene's germline CDR1 is SGHRS and CDR2 YFSETQ. The CDR3, as DNA: TGCGCCAGCAGATCCTCGAGCGGCGTCACCGGGGAGCTGTTTTTT. This codes for CASRSSSGVTGELFF.

The chain recombines TRBV30 with TRBJ1-4; D may be TRBD1 (6 bases). V shed 3 bases and J shed 6 bases, with 14 bases lying between them. The CDR3 length is 14 residues. Germline-derived CDR1 and CDR2 are GTSNPN and SVGIG (reference sequence). The CDR3 is CAWSPGGTYEKLFF. The DNA for the CDR3 is TGTGCCTGGAGCCCGGGGGGCACCTATGAAAAACTGTTTTTT. Full variable domain (missing parts from reference TRBV30 and TRBJ1-4): SQTIHQWPATLVQPVGSPLSLECTVEGTSNPNLYWYRQAAGRGLQLLFYSVGIGQISSEVPQNLSASRPQDRQFILSSKKLLLSDSGFYLCAWSPGGTYEKLFFGSGTQLSVL.

This chain connects TRBV3-1 (or the pseudogene TRBV3-2) to TRBJ2-2; 8 bases are a match to TRBD1. Germline trimming cut 5 bases from V and 3 bases from J; bases unmatched to any gene: 5. CDR3 length: 15 amino acids. Germline V CDR1 and CDR2: LGHDT, YNNKEL (reference sequence). CDR3 in amino acids: CASSKYRGDTGELFF. The CDR3 coding sequence is TGTGCCAGCAGCAAGTACAGGGGGGACACCGGGGAGCTGTTTTTT.

V is TRBV7-9 and J is TRBJ2-3; 8 bases fit TRBD2. The CDR3 extends over 12 amino acids. Germline V lookup: CDR1 SEHNR, CDR2 FQNEAQ (reference sequence). Trimming at V came to 4 bases and at J to 8 bases, leaving 2 bases not matched to a gene. CDR3 coding DNA: TGTGCCAGCAGCTCGAGCGGGGGTACGCAGTATTTT. It codes for CASSSSGGTQYF.

This clone appeared once. The genes are TRBV11-2 and TRBJ2-5; TRBD1 might be the D (6 bases). CDR1 SGHAT and CDR2 FQNNGV come from the germline V gene. Trimming cost V 2 bases and J 5 bases, with 15 bases left between them. The CDR3 totals 15 residues. This chain's CDR3 is CASSLMGADSETQYF. The CDR3 DNA sequence: TGTGCCAGCAGCTTAATGGGGGCGGATAGTGAGACCCAGTACTTC.

V gene TRBV11-2 combines with J gene TRBJ2-7; D might be TRBD2 (6 bases). Germline CDR1 SGHAT, CDR2 FQNNGV. Trimming stripped 4 bases from V and 6 bases from J, with 16 bases between. This CDR3 contains 14 residues. The CDR3 is CASSSRGWRGEQYF. The DNA of the CDR3 is TGTGCCAGCAGCTCGAGAGGGTGGAGGGGCGAGCAGTACTTC.